This TCR beta chain was identified in a study of T-cell reconstitution after alpha-beta-depleted transplantation in children. Findings and caveats of the study: Where some patients showed high TCRbeta diversity at day 60, it came from recipient T cells and thymic progenitors that had survived.

The length of the CDR3 is 13 residues. V was trimmed by 4 bases and J by 9 bases, leaving 15 bases between them. Germline CDR1 is MNHEY and CDR2 is SVGAGI. A TCRbeta library incorporating unique molecular identifiers was prepared. TCRdb itself ran the PCR reads through MiXCR, one entry per CDR3 protein. Of about 580,000 distinct CDR3 sequences in the sample, under 30% were seen once. About this clonotype: Its antigen is not known.

The rearrangement links TRBV6-5 to TRBJ1-1; D uncertain. The sample consisted of PBMCs, mostly from graft donor cells, taken 360 days after TCRalphabeta/CD19-depleted stem cell transplant. This sequence was found in a boy younger than two who had a stem cell transplant for acute myeloid leukemia, so the T cells may come from the graft donor. CDR3 sequence (DNA): TGTGCCAGCAGTTGGGGTGCTCAAGGGCAAGCTTTCTTT. Protein product: CASSWGAQGQAFF.